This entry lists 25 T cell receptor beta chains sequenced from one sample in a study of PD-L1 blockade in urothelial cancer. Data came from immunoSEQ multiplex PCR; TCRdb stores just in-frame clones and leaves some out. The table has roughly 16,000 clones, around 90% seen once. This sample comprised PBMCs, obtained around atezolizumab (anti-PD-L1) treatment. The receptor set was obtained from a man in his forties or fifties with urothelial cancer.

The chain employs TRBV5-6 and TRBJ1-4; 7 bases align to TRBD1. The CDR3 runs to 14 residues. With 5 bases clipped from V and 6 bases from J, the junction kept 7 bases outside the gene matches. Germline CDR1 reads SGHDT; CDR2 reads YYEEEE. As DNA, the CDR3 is TGTGCCAGCAGGCCAACAGGGGCTGATGAAAAACTGTTTTTT. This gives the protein CASRPTGADEKLFF.

CDR3 nucleotides: TGTGCCAGCAGTGACAGGGGGCTAAAATCGGCCTCACCATCCTACAATGAGCAGTTCTTC. It is translated as CASSDRGLKSASPSYNEQFF. The rearrangement links TRBV6-1 to TRBJ2-1; 8 bases map to TRBD1. Looked up from germline, CDR1 is MNHNS and CDR2 is SASEGT. The CDR3 is 20 amino acids. The junction had 17 bases not matched to a gene; V was cut back by 3 bases and J by 1 base.

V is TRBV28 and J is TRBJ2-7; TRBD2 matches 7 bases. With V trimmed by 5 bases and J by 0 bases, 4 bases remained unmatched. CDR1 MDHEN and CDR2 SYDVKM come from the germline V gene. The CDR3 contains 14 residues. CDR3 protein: CASSGGGNSYEQYF. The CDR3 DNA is TGTGCCAGCAGTGGGGGGGGGAACTCCTACGAGCAGTACTTC. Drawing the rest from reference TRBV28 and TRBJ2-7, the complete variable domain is DVKVTQSSRYLVKRTGEKVFLECVQDMDHENMFWYRQDPGLGLRLIYFSYDVKMKEKGDIPEGYSVSREKKERFSLILESASTNQTSMYLCASSGGGNSYEQYFGPGTRLTVT.

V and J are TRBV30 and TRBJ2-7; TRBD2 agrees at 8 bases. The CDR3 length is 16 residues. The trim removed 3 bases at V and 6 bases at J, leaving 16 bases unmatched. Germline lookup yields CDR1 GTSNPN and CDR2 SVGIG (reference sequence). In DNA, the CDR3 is TGTGCCTGGAGCAAACCGGGAGGGGATCATCGACGCGAGCAGTACTTC. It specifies CAWSKPGGDHRREQYF.

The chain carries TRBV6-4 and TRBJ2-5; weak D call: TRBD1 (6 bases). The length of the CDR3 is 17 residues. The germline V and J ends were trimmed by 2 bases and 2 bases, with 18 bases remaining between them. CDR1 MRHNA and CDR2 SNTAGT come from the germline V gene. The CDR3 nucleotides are TGTGCCAGCAGTGACGCGAGCCCGGACAGACAACAAGAGACCCAGTACTTC. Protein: CASSDASPDRQQETQYF.

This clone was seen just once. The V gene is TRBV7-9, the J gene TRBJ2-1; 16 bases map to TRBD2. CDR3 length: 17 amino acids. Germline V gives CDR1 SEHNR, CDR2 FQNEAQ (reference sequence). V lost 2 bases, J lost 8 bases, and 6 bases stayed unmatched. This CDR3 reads CASSLTGTSGGAYEQFF. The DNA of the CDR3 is TGTGCCAGCAGCTTAACCGGGACTAGCGGGGGGGCCTATGAGCAGTTCTTC. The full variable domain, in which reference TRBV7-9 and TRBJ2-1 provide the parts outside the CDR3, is DTGVSQNPRHKITKRGQNVTFRCDPISEHNRLYWYRQTLGQGPEFLTYFQNEAQLEKSRLLSDRFSAERPKGSFSTLEIQRTEQGDSAMYLCASSLTGTSGGAYEQFFGPGTRLTVL.

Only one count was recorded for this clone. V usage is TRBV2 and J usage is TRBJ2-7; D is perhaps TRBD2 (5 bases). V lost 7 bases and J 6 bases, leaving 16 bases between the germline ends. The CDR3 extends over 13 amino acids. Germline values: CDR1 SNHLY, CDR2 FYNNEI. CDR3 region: CASMPGESAEQYF. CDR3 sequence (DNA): TGTGCCAGCATGCCCGGGGAGTCGGCCGAGCAGTACTTC.

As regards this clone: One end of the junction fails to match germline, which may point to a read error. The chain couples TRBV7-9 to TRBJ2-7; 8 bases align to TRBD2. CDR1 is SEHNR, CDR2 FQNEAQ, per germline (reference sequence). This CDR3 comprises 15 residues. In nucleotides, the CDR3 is TGTGCCAGCAGAGTAAGTGAGCGGGAGTACGTGGGACTGAACTTC. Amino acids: CASRVSEREYVGLNF.

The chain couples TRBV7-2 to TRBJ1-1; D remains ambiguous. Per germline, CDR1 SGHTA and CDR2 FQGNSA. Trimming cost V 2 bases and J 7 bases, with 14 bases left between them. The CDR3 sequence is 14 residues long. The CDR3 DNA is TGTGCCAGCAGCTTACCACCCGACATGAGTGAAGCTTTCTTT. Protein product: CASSLPPDMSEAFF.

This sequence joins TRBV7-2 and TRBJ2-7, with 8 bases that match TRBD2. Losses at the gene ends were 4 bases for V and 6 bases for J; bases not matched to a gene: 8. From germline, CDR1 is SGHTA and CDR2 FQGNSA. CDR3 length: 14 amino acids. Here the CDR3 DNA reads TGTGCCAGCAGCTCGGCGGGAGGCGGTCGCGAGCAGTACTTC. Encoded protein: CASSSAGGGREQYF.

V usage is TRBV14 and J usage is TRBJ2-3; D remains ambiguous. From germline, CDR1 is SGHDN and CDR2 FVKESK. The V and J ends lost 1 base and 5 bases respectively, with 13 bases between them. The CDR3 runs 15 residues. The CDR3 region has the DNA TGTGCCAGCAGCCAAGTAGCTCCCACGGGAGATACGCAGTATTTT. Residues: CASSQVAPTGDTQYF.

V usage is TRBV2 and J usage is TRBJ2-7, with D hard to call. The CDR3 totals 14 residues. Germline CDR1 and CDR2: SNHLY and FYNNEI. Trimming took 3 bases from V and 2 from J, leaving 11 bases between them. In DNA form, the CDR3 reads TGTGCCAGCAGTGAGGTTGGTTCGGCCTACGAGCAGTACTTC. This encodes CASSEVGSAYEQYF.

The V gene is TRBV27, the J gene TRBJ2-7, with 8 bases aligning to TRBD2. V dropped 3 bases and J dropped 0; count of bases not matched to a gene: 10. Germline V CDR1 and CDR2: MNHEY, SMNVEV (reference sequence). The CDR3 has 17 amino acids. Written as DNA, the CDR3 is TGTGCCAGCAGTTTCCCCGAAGCGGGAGTCGACTCCTACGAGCAGTACTTC. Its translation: CASSFPEAGVDSYEQYF.

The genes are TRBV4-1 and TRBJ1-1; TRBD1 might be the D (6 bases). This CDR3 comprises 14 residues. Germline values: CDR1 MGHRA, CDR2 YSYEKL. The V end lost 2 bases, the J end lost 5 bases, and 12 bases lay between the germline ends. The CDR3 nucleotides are TGCGCCAGCAGCCAACCACAGGGTCGTACTGAAGCTTTCTTT. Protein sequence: CASSQPQGRTEAFF.

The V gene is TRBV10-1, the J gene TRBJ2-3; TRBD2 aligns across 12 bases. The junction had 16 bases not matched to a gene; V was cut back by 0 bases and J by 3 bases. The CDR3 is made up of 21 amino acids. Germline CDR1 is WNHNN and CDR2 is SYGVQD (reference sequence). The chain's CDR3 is CASSESIASGGARRSTDTQYF. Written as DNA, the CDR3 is TGCGCCAGCAGTGAGTCGATTGCTAGCGGGGGGGCCAGAAGGTCAACAGATACGCAGTATTTT.

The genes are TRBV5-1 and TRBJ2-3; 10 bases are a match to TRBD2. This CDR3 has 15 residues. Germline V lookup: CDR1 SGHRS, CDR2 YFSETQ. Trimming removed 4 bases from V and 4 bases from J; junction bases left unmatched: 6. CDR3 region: CASSALAGASDTQYF. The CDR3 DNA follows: TGCGCCAGCAGCGCGCTAGCGGGGGCTTCAGATACGCAGTATTTT.

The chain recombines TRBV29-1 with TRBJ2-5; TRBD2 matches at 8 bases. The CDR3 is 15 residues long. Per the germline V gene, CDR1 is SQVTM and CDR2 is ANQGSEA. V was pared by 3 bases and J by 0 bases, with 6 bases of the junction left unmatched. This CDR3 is CSVERTSSYQETQYF. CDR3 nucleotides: TGCAGCGTTGAGAGGACTAGCTCGTACCAAGAGACCCAGTACTTC.

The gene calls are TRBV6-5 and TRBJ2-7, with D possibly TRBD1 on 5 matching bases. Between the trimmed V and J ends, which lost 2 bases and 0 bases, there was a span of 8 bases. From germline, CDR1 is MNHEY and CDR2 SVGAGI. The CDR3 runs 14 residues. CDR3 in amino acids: CASSYRGPSYEQYF. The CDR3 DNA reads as TGTGCCAGCAGTTACAGGGGTCCCTCCTACGAGCAGTACTTC.

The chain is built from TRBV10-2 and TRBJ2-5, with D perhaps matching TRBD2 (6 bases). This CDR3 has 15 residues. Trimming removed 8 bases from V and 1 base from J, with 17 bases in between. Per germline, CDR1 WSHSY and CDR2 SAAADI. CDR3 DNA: TGCGCCAGCGGGGGAGGACTACCCATCCAAGAGACCCAGTACTTC. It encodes CASGGGLPIQETQYF.

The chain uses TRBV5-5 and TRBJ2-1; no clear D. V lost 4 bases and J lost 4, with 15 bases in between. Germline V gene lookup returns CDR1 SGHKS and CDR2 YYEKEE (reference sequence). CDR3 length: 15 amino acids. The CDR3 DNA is TGTGCCAGCAGCGCCCCGGAGCTTGGATACAATGAGCAGTTCTTC. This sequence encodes CASSAPELGYNEQFF.

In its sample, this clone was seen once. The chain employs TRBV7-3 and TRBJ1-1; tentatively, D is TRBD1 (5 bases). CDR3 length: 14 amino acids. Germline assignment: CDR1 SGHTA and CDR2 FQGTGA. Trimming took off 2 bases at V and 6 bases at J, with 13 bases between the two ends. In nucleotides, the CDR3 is TGTGCCAGCAGCTTAGGGGCGTGGGGCTCTGAAGCTTTCTTT. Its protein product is CASSLGAWGSEAFF.

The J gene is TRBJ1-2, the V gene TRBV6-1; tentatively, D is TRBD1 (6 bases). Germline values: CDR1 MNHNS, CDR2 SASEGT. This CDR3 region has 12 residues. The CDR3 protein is CATTGNNYGYTF. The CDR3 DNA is TGTGCGACCACAGGGAACAACTATGGCTACACCTTC.

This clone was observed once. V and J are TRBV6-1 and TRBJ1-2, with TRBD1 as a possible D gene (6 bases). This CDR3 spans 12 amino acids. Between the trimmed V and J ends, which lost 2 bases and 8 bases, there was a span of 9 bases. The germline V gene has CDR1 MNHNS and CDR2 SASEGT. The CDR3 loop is CASSETRGGYTF. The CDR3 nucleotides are TGTGCCAGCAGTGAAACCAGGGGAGGCTACACCTTC.

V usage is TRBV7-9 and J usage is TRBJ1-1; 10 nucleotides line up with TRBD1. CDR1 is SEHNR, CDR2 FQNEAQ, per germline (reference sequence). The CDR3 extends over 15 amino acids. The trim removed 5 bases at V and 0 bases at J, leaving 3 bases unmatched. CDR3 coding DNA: TGTGCCAGCAGCCTAGGGACAGGGGTGAACACTGAAGCTTTCTTT. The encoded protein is CASSLGTGVNTEAFF.

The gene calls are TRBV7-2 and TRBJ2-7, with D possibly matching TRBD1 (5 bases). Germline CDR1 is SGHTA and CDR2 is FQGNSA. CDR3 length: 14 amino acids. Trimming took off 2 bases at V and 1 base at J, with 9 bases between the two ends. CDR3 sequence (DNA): TGTGCCAGCAGCTTACAGGGTTCATCCTACGAGCAGTACTTC. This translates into CASSLQGSSYEQYF.